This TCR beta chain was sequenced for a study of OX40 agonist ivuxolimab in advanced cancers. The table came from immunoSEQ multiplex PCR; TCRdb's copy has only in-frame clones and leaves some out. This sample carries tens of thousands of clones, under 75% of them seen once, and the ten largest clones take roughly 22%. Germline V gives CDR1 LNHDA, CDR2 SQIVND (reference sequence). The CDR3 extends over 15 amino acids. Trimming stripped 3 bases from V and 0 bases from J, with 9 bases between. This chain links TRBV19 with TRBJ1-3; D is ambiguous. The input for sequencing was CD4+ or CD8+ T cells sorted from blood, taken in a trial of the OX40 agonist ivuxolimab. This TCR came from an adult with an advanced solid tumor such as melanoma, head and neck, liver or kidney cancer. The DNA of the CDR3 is TGTGCCAGTAGTATTACACGGTTCTCTGGAAACACCATATATTTT. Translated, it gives CASSITRFSGNTIYF.